These 9 T cell receptor beta chains were sequenced from one sample in a study of vaccination effects on CD4 cells after COVID-19. These receptors lack a known antigen. TCRdb's table, derived via immunoSEQ multiplex PCR, lists solely in-frame clones and lacks some. The sample includes about 14,000 clones, around 78% of them seen just once. CD4+ T cells specific for antigen were expanded with viral peptide pools by the ViraFEST assay before sequencing. With more than 9 days of culture completed, CD4+ T cells were isolated. According to PCR results, the person was infected with SARS-CoV-2 between March and December 2020. Each participant received a vaccine that was either BNT162b2 or mRNA-1273, given as two doses. The specimen comprised CD4+ T cells from PBMCs cultured with HCoV-NL63 spike peptides, sampled after COVID-19 vaccination. These receptors all come from a human donor who had a prior SARS-CoV-2 infection.

The V call is TRBV6-2 or TRBV6-3, the J call TRBJ2-3; D may correspond to TRBD1 or TRBD2 (5 bases each). The CDR3 spans 14 residues. Germline assignment: CDR1 MNHEY and CDR2 SVGEGT. V lost 5 bases, J lost 6 bases, and 15 bases lay in between. Here the CDR3 DNA reads TGTGCCAGCAGTACCCGGGACCCTGGGGATACGCAGTATTTT. It yields the protein CASSTRDPGDTQYF.

This CDR3 is CASSSLAGIETQYF. The CDR3 DNA follows: TGTGCCAGCAGCTCACTAGCGGGAATAGAGACCCAGTACTTC. The chain couples TRBV5-4 to TRBJ2-5; 10 bases line up with TRBD2. After removal of 3 bases from V and 4 bases from J, the junction contained 3 bases not matched to a gene. From germline, CDR1 is SGHNT and CDR2 YYREEE (reference sequence). The CDR3 is made up of 14 amino acids.

The chain combines TRBV7-2 with TRBJ1-5; D is uncertain. In germline, CDR1 is SGHTA, CDR2 FQGNSA. The CDR3 loop spans 14 amino acids. The V gene lost 8 bases and the J gene lost 2 bases, with 13 bases spanning the gap. The CDR3 DNA is TGTGCCAGCGCCCCCCGGTGGGGCAATCAGCCCCAGCATTTT. Translation gives CASAPRWGNQPQHF.

V is TRBV7-9 and J is TRBJ1-5, with D unclear. V was shortened by 2 bases and J by 9 bases, with 11 bases between the two germline ends. The CDR3 is 13 residues long. CDR1 and CDR2 from the germline V gene are SEHNR and FQNEAQ (reference sequence). The CDR3 is CASSLRGFGPQHF. The DNA for the CDR3 is TGTGCCAGCAGCTTACGGGGATTTGGGCCCCAGCATTTT.

This sequence joins TRBV9 and TRBJ2-7; 9 bases agree with TRBD2. This CDR3 spans 14 amino acids. V lost 2 bases to trimming and J lost 3 bases; unmatched junction nucleotides: 3. Germline CDR1 and CDR2: SGDLS and YYNGEE. CDR3 sequence: CASSVGLADYEQYF. In DNA form, the CDR3 reads TGTGCCAGCAGCGTGGGACTAGCCGACTACGAGCAGTACTTC.

V is TRBV27 and J is TRBJ1-2, with D unresolved. The germline V and J ends were trimmed by 5 bases and 0 bases, with 10 bases remaining between them. The length of the CDR3 is 14 residues. Per the germline V gene, CDR1 is MNHEY and CDR2 is SMNVEV (reference sequence). The CDR3: CASSREGANYGYTF. In nucleotides, the CDR3 is TGTGCCAGCAGTAGAGAAGGAGCTAACTATGGCTACACCTTC.

This clone was seen more than once but under ten times. The chain uses TRBV25-1 and TRBJ2-6; no clear D. The CDR3 has 15 residues. V was shortened by 7 bases and J by 2 bases, with 12 bases between the two germline ends. In germline, CDR1 is MGHDK, CDR2 SYGVNS. For the CDR3, the DNA is TGTGCCAGCAATCGCCCTATCCCTGGGGCCAACGTCCTGACTTTC. The encoded protein is CASNRPIPGANVLTF.

The CDR3 region is CASSFGPTGRTEAFF. CDR3 nucleotides: TGTGCCAGCAGCTTTGGGCCCACGGGGAGAACTGAAGCTTTCTTT. This chain connects TRBV5-4 to TRBJ1-1; D is unclear. With 2 bases removed from V and 5 bases from J, the gap between germline ends came to 16 bases. In germline, CDR1 is SGHNT, CDR2 YYREEE (reference sequence). The CDR3 is made up of 15 amino acids.

This CDR3 is CASSPAETSTDTQYF. CDR3 DNA sequence: TGTGCCAGCTCACCCGCGGAGACTAGCACAGATACGCAGTATTTT. The chain employs TRBV18 and TRBJ2-3; D not certain. The CDR3 consists of 15 residues. V shed 3 bases and J shed 0 bases, with 10 bases lying between them. Germline V gene sequence: CDR1 KGHSH, CDR2 LQKENI.